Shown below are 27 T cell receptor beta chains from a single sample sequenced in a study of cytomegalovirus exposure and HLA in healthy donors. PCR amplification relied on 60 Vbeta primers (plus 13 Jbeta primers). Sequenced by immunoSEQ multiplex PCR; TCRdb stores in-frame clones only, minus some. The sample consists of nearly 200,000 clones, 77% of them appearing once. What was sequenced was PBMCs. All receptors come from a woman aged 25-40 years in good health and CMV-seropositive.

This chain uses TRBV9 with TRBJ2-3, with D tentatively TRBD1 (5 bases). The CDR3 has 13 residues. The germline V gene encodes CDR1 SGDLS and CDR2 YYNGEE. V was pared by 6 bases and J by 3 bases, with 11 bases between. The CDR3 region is CASNLGRTDTQYF. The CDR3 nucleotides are TGTGCCAGCAACCTGGGGCGGACAGATACGCAGTATTTT.

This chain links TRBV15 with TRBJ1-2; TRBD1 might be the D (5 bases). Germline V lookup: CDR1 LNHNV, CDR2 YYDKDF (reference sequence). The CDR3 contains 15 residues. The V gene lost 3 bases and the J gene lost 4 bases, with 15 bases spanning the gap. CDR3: CATSSGGFGAYGYTF. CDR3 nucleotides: TGTGCCACCAGCAGTGGGGGGTTCGGGGCCTATGGCTACACCTTC.

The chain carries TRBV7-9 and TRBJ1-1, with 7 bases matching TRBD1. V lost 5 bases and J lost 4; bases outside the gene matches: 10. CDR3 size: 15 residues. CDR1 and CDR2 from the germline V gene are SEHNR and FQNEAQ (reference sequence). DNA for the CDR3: TGTGCCAGCAGCCCACAGGGGATGGTAGGCACTGAAGCTTTCTTT. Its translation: CASSPQGMVGTEAFF.

The CDR3 DNA is TGTGCCAGCAGCTTATTTGGCGGGGGGCCCTCCTACGAGCAGTACTTC. Its protein is CASSLFGGGPSYEQYF. This rearrangement joins TRBV7-2 to TRBJ2-7; 8 bases align to TRBD2. Unmatched junction bases numbered 6, after V lost 2 bases and J lost 0 bases. The CDR3 is 16 amino acids. Germline V CDR1 and CDR2: SGHTA, FQGNSA.

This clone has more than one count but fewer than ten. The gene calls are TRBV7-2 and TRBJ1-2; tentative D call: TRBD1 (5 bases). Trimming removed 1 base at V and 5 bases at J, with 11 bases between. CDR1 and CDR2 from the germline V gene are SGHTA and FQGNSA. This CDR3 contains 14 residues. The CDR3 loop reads CASSLGVGTYGYTF. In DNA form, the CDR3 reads TGTGCCAGCAGCTTAGGGGTAGGGACTTATGGCTACACCTTC.

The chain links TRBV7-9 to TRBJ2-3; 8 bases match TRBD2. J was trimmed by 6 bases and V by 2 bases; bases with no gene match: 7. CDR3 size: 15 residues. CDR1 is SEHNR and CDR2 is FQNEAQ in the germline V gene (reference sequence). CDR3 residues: CASSLLAGPEDTQYF. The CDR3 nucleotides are TGTGCCAGCAGCTTACTAGCGGGCCCCGAGGATACGCAGTATTTT.

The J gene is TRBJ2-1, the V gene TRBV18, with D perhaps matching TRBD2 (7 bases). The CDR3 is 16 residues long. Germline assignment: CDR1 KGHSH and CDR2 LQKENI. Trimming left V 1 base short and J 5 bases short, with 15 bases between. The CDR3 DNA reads TGTGCCAGCTCACCACGTCTCGGGCGGGGGCACAATGAGCAGTTCTTC. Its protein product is CASSPRLGRGHNEQFF.

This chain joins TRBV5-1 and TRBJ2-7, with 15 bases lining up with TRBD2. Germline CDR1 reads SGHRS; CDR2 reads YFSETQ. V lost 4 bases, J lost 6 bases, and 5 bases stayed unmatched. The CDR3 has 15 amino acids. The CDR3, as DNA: TGCGCCAGCAGCCAGGGACTAGCGGGAGGTATCGAGCAGTACTTC. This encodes CASSQGLAGGIEQYF.

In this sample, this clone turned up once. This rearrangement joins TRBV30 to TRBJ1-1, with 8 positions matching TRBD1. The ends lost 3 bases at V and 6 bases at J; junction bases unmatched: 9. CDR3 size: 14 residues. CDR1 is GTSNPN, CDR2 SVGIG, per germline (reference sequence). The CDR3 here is CAWSPGGAFSEAFF. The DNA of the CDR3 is TGTGCCTGGAGCCCAGGGGGCGCTTTTTCTGAAGCTTTCTTT.

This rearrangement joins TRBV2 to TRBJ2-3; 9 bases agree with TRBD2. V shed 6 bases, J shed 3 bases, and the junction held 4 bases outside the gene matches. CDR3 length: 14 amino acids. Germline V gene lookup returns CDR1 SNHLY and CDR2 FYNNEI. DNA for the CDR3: TGTGCCAGCAGGCGCGGGGGGGCGACAGATACGCAGTATTTT. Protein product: CASRRGGATDTQYF.

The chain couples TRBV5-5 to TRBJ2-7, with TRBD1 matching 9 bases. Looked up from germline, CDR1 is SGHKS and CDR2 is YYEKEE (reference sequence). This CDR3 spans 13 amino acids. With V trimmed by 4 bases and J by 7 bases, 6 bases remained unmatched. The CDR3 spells CASSLGTGWEQYF. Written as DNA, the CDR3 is TGTGCCAGCAGCCTCGGGACAGGGTGGGAGCAGTACTTC.

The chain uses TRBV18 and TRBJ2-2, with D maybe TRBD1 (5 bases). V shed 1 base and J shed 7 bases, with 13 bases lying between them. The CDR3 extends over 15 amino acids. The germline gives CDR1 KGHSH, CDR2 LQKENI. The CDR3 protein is CASSPLSQGYGELFF. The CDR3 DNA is TGTGCCAGCTCACCACTTTCGCAGGGTTACGGGGAGCTGTTTTTT.

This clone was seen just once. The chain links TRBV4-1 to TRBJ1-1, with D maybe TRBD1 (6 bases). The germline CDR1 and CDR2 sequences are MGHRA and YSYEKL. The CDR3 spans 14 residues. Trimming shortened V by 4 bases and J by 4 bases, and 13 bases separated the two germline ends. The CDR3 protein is CASSPPFRGTEAFF. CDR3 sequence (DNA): TGCGCCAGCAGCCCTCCTTTCAGGGGCACTGAAGCTTTCTTT.

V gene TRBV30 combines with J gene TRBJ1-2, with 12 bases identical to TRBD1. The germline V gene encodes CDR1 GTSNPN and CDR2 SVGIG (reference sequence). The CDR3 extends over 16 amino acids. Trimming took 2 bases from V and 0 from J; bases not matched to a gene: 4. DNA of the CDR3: TGTGCCTGGAGTATGGGACAGGGGGCGGCTAACTATGGCTACACCTTC. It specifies CAWSMGQGAANYGYTF.

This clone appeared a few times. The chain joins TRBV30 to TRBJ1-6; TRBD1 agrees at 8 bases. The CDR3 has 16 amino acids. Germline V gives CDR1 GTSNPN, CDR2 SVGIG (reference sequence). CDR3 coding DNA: TGTGCGATAGGGACAGGCCAGGGGACTTATAATTCACCCCTCCACTTT. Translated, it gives CAIGTGQGTYNSPLHF. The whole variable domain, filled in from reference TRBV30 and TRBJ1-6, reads SQTIHQWPATLVQPVGSPLSLECTVEGTSNPNLYWYRQAAGRGLQLLFYSVGIGQISSEVPQNLSASRPQDRQFILSSKKLLLSDSGFYLCAIGTGQGTYNSPLHFGNGTRLTVT.

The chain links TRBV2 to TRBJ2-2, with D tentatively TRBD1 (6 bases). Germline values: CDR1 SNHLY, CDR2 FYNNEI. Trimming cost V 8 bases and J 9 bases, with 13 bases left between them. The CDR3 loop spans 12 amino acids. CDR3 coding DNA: TGTGCCAGCGGTCAGGGGTCCTGGGAGCTGTTTTTT. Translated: CASGQGSWELFF.

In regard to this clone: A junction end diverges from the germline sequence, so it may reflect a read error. CDR3 sequence (DNA): TGTGCCAGCAGGGAAGGGGGACAGGGGCCCGCGGGGACCCAGTACTTC. Its protein is CASREGGQGPAGTQYF. V usage is TRBV2 and J usage is TRBJ2-5, with 10 bases identical to TRBD1. Germline CDR1 reads SNHLY; CDR2 reads FYNNEI. The CDR3 is 16 residues long.

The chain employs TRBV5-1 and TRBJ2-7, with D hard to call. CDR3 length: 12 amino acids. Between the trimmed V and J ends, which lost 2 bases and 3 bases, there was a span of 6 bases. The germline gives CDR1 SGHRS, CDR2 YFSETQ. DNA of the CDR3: TGCGCCAGCAGCTTCAACTTCTACGAGCAGTACTTC. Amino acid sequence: CASSFNFYEQYF.

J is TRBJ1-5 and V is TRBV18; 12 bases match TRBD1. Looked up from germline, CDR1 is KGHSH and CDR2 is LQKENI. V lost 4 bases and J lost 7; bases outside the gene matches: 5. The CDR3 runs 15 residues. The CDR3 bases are TGTGCCAGCTCACTGGGACAGGGGGCGAGACAGCCCCAGCATTTT. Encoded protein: CASSLGQGARQPQHF.

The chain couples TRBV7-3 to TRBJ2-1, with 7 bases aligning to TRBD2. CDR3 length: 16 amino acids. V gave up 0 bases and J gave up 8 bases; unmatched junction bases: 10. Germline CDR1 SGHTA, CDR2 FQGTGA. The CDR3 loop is CASSLTPSGVGDEQFF. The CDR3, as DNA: TGTGCCAGCAGCTTAACCCCTAGCGGTGTGGGGGATGAGCAGTTCTTC.

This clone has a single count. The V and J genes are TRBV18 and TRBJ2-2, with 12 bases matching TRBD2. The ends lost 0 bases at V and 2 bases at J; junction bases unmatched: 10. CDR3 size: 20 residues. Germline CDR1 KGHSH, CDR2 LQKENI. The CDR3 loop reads CASSPPPRLAGAINTGELFF. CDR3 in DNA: TGTGCCAGCTCACCACCTCCCAGACTAGCGGGGGCAATAAACACCGGGGAGCTGTTTTTT.

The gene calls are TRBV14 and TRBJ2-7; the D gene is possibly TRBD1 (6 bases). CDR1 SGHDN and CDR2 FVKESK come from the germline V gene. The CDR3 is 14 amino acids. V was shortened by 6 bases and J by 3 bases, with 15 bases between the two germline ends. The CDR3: CASSLGTNVYEQYF. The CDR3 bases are TGTGCCAGCAGTCTCGGGACAAATGTCTACGAGCAGTACTTC. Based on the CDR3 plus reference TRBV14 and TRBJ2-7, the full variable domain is EAGVTQFPSHSVIEKGQTVTLRCDPISGHDNLYWYRRVMGKEIKFLLHFVKESKQDESGMPNNRFLAERTGGTYSTLKVQPAELEDSGVYFCASSLGTNVYEQYFGPGTRLTVT.

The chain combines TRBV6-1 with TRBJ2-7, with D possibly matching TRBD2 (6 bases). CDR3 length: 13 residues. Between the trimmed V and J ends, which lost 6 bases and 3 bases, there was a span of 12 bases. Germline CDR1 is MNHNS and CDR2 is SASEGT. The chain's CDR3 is CASRMTAGYEQYF. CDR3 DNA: TGTGCCAGCAGGATGACAGCGGGCTACGAGCAGTACTTC.

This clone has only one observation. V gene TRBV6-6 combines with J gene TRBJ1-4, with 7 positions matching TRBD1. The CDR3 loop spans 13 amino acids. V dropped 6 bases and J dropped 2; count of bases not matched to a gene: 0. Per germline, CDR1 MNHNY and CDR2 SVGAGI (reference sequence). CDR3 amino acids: CASRQGTNEKLFF. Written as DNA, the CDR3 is TGTGCCAGCAGACAGGGGACTAATGAAAAACTGTTTTTT.

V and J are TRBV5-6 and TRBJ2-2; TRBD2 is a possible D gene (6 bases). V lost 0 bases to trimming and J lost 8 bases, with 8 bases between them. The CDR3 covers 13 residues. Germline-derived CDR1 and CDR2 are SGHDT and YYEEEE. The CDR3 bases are TGTGCCAGCAGCTTGGGGCGGGATGGGGAGCTGTTTTTT. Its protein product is CASSLGRDGELFF. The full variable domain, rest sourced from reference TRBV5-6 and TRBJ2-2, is DAGVTQSPTHLIKTRGQQVTLRCSPKSGHDTVSWYQQALGQGPQFIFQYYEEEERQRGNFPDRFSGHQFPNYSSELNVNALLLGDSALYLCASSLGRDGELFFGEGSRLTVL.

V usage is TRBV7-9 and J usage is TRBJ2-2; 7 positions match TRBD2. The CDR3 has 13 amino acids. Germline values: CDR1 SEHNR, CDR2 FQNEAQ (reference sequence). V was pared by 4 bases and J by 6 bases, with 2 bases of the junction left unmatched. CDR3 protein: CASSWGGPGELFF. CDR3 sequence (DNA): TGTGCCAGCAGCTGGGGAGGGCCCGGGGAGCTGTTTTTT.

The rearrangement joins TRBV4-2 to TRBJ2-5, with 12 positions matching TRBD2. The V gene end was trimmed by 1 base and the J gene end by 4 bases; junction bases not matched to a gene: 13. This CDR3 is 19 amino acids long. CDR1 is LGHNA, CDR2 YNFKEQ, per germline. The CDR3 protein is CASSQAPSGLAGGGETQYF. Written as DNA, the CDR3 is TGTGCCAGCAGCCAAGCCCCCTCAGGGCTAGCGGGGGGGGGAGAGACCCAGTACTTC.